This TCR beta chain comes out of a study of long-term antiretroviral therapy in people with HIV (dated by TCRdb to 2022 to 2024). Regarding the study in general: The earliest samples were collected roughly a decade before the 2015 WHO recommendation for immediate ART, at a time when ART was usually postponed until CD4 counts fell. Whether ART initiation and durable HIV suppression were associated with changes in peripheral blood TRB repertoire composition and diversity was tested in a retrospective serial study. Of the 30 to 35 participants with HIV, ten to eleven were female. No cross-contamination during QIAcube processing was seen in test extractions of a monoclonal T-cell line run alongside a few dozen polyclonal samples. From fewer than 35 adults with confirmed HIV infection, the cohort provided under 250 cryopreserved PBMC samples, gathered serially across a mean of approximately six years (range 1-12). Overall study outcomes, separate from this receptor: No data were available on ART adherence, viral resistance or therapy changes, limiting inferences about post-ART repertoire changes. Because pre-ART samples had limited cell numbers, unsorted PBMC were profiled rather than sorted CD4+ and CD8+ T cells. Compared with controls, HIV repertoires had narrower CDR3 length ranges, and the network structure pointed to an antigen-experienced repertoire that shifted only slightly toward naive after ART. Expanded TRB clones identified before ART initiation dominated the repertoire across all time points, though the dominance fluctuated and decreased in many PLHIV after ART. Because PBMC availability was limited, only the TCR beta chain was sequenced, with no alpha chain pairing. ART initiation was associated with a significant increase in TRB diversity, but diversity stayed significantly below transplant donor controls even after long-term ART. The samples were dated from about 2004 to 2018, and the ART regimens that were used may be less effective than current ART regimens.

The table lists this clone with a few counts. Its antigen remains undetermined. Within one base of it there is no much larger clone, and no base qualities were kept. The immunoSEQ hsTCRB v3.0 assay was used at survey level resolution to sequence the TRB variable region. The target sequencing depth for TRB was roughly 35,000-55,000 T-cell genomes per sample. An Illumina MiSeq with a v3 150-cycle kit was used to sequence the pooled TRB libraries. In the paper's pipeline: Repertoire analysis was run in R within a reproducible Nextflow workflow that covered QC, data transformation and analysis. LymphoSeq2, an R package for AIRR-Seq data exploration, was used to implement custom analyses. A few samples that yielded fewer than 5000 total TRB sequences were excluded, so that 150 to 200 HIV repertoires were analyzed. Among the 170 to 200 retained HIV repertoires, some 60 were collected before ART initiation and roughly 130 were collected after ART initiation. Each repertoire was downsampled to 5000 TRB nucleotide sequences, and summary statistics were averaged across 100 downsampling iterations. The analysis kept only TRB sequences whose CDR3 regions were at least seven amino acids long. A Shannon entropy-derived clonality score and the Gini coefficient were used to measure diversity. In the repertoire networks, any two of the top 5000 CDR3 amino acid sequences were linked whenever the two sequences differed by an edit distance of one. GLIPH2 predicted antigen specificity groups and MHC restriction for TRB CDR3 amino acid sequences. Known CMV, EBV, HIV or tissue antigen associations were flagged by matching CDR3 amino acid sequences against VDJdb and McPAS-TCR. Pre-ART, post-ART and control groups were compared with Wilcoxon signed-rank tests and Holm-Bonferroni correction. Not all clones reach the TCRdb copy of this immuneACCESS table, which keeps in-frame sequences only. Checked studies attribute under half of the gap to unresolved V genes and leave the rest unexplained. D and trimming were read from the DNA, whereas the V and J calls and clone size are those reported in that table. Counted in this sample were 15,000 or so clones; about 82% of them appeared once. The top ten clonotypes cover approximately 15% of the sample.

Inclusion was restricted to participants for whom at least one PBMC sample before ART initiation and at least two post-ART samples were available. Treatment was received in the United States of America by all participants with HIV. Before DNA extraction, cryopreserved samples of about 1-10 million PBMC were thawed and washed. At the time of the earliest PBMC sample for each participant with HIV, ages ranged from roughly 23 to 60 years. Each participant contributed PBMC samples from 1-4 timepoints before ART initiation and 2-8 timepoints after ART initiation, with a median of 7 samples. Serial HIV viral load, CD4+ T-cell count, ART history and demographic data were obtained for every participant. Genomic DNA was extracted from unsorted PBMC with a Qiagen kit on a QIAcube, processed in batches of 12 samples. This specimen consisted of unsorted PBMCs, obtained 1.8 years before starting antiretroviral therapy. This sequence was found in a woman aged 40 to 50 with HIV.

At the DNA level, the sequence is TGTGCCAGCAGCTCTCGACCTCCTCTTTACGAGCAGTACTTC. It translates as CASSSRPPLYEQYF. This sequence uses TRBV27 and TRBJ2-7, with the D gene call left open. The CDR3, from cysteine to phenylalanine, totals 14 residues. Only CDR3 DNA remains: 42 bases, in frame from the first base. CDR1 and CDR2 are read off the germline V gene (reference sequence) as MNHEY and SMNVEV. The trim is 6 bases for V and 4 bases for J, with a gap of 16 bases between the germline ends.